The rows below give T cell receptor beta chains drawn from one sample of a study of control samples from healthy donors and cancer patients. Generated by immunoSEQ multiplex PCR, the TCRdb table keeps only in-frame clones and is missing some. The sample shows about 160,000 clones, about 90% of them seen only once. The sequenced sample was blood. All receptors come from a man aged 25 to 45 in good health. Each CDR3 is given with its conserved first and last residue. The D gene is left open where the match is weak. For some rows the clone size is stated as once, few or many, or as a class when expanded; others skip it.

abundance	v_gene	j_gene	d_gene	CDR3nt	CDR3aa
-	TRBV7-9	TRBJ1-4	-	TGTGCCAGCAGCTTAGTCGGATACAGGGCTAATGAAAAACTGTTTTTT	CASSLVGYRANEKLFF
-	TRBV4-2	TRBJ2-5	-	TGTGCCAGCAGCCAAGCGGGTCCGGGAGAGACCCAGTACTTC	CASSQAGPGETQYF
-	TRBV28	TRBJ2-1	-	TGTGCCAGCAGTTTTAGGGGGGGGCAGTTCTTC	CASSFRGGQFF
once	TRBV6-5	TRBJ2-1	-	TGTGCCAGCAGTTACTCAGCGGTCAATGAGCAGTTCTTC	CASSYSAVNEQFF
-	TRBV6-5	TRBJ1-1	-	TGTGCCAGCACCCGCGACAGCCTGAACACTGAAGCTTTCTTT	CASTRDSLNTEAFF
-	TRBV7-9	TRBJ1-1	-	TGTGCCAGCAGCTTATGGTGGGGAAGAACTGAAGCTTTCTTT	CASSLWWGRTEAFF
once	TRBV7-2	TRBJ2-6	-	TGTGCCAGCAGCCCGGGACTTGCGGAACCTGGGGCCAACGTCCTGACTTTC	CASSPGLAEPGANVLTF
-	TRBV7-6	TRBJ1-1	-	TGTGCCAGCAGCTCCCTTGGGCGGAATGAAGCTTTCTTT	CASSSLGRNEAFF
-	TRBV19	TRBJ2-5	-	TGTGCCAGTAGTATACTGGGGGGCCAAGAGACCCAGTACTTC	CASSILGGQETQYF
-	TRBV18	TRBJ1-1	-	TGTGCCAGCTCACCACTAGGACCCACTGAAGCTTTCTTT	CASSPLGPTEAFF
once	TRBV12-3/TRBV12-4	TRBJ1-4	-	TGTGCCAGCAGCCAGGACAGAATGCAAAAACTGTTTTTT	CASSQDRMQKLFF
-	TRBV4-1	TRBJ1-1	-	TGCGCCAGCAGCCAAATGGGGGCTGAAGCTTTCTTT	CASSQMGAEAFF
-	TRBV27	TRBJ2-2	TRBD1	TGTGCCAGCAGACCCGGGACAGGGTTACGGACCGGGGAGCTGTTTTTT	CASRPGTGLRTGELFF
-	TRBV28	TRBJ2-1	-	TGTGCCAGCAGTTTGGGACCCCCTTTGGATGAGCAGTTCTTC	CASSLGPPLDEQFF
-	TRBV10-3	TRBJ1-5	TRBD1	TGTGCCATCAGCCCCGGGACAGGGGGGTCTTATAGCAATCAGCCCCAGCATTTT	CAISPGTGGSYSNQPQHF
-	TRBV7-2	TRBJ1-1	-	TGTGCCAGCAGCCCCCTGCGGGGGTTGGGAACTGAAGCTTTCTTT	CASSPLRGLGTEAFF
-	TRBV28	TRBJ1-6	-	TGTGCCAGCAGTCCGACAAGTAGCTCCTATAATTCACCCCTCCACTTT	CASSPTSSSYNSPLHF
once	TRBV6-6	TRBJ1-5	TRBD1	TGTGCCAGCAGCCTAGGGGGCGCGAGCAATCAGCCCCAGCATTTT	CASSLGGASNQPQHF
-	TRBV7-8	TRBJ2-6	-	TGTGCCAGCACCCCCCAAGGGGCTGGGGCCAACGTCCTGACTTTC	CASTPQGAGANVLTF
-	TRBV7-8	TRBJ2-7	TRBD2	TGTGCCAGCAGACAAAGTACTAGCGCAGATGCCTACGAGCAGTACTTC	CASRQSTSADAYEQYF
-	TRBV19	TRBJ2-5	-	TGTGCCAGTAAGGGACCTATCCAAGAGACCCAGTACTTC	CASKGPIQETQYF
-	TRBV2	TRBJ2-7	TRBD2	TGTGCCAGCAGAGGGAGCGGGGGGGGCTCGAGGAAGTACTTC	CASRGSGGGSRKYF
-	TRBV7-2	TRBJ2-2	-	TGTGCCAGCAGCTCCGCTAGCCACCAGAACACCGGGGAGCTGTTTTTT	CASSSASHQNTGELFF